The 6 T cell receptor beta chains listed next were all sequenced from one sample in a study of cytomegalovirus exposure and HLA in healthy donors. Use of 60 Vbeta and 13 Jbeta primers characterized the PCR. Profiling relied on immunoSEQ multiplex PCR, and the TCRdb table lists in-frame clones only, not all of them. The sample has 150,000 to 200,000 clones, and its top ten clones hold less than 0.95%. Specimen: PBMCs. The receptors shown here come from a woman between 18 and 30 years old in good health and CMV-seropositive.

The chain has TRBV5-1 and TRBJ2-5; 8 bases match TRBD1. Losses at the gene ends were 4 bases for V and 5 bases for J; bases not matched to a gene: 7. There are 14 residues in the CDR3. Germline-derived CDR1 and CDR2 are SGHRS and YFSETQ. The CDR3 DNA reads as TGCGCCAGCAGCCTTCAGGGGGCGTTGGAGACCCAGTACTTC. This gives the protein CASSLQGALETQYF.

The gene calls are TRBV10-3 and TRBJ2-5; TRBD2 agrees at 14 bases. Germline V CDR1 and CDR2: ENHRY, SYGVKD. The CDR3 is 17 amino acids. With V trimmed by 5 bases and J by 1 base, 6 bases remained unmatched. The CDR3 here is CAISMGLAGALQETQYF. The CDR3 nucleotides read TGTGCCATCAGTATGGGACTAGCGGGAGCCCTCCAAGAGACCCAGTACTTC.

The chain recombines TRBV6-1 with TRBJ2-1, with 8 bases identical to TRBD2. V shed 7 bases and J 6 bases; nucleotides not matched to a gene: 8. The germline V gene encodes CDR1 MNHNS and CDR2 SASEGT. The CDR3 totals 14 residues. CDR3 sequence (DNA): TGTGCCAGCAAGGACAGCGGGGGTAGCAATGAGCAGTTCTTC. It encodes CASKDSGGSNEQFF.

The chain carries TRBV4-2 and TRBJ2-7; 8 nucleotides align to TRBD2. Germline V CDR1 and CDR2: LGHNA, YNFKEQ. The CDR3 runs to 16 residues. The J segment lost 6 bases and the V segment lost 0 bases, leaving 10 bases of the junction unmatched. CDR3 loop: CASSQEAGGPPSEQYF. CDR3 DNA: TGTGCCAGCAGCCAAGAGGCGGGAGGCCCCCCTTCCGAGCAGTACTTC.

The chain uses TRBV5-1 and TRBJ2-3; 11 bases fit TRBD2. Germline CDR1 reads SGHRS; CDR2 reads YFSETQ. This CDR3 contains 16 residues. J was trimmed by 1 base and V by 0 bases; bases with no gene match: 1. CDR3: CASSLELAGGTDTQYF. The CDR3 coding sequence is TGCGCCAGCAGCTTGGAACTAGCGGGAGGCACAGATACGCAGTATTTT.

J is TRBJ2-3 and V is TRBV13; a possible D gene is TRBD2 (6 bases). Trimming removed 4 bases from V and 6 bases from J, with 20 bases in between. This CDR3 has 16 residues. Germline loops: CDR1 PRHDT, CDR2 FYEKMQ (reference sequence). CDR3 protein: CASSSSPGEGGDTQYF. As DNA, the CDR3 is TGTGCCAGCAGCTCCAGTCCGGGAGAGGGTGGCGATACGCAGTATTTT.